Listed below are T cell receptor beta chains from one sample, sequenced in a study of technical replicates of blood from a handful of donors. Only in-frame clones appear in the TCRdb table, and some are missing; sequencing was by immunoSEQ multiplex PCR. The repertoire holds 75,000 to 90,000 clones, roughly 92% seen once, with 0.25% in the top ten. Material: T cells isolated from PBMCs. The receptors originated from a human donor in good health. Each CDR3 is given with its conserved first and last residue. The D gene is left open where the match is weak. Rows give clone size only sometimes, using once, few, many, or a class for an expanded clone.

abundance	j_gene	v_gene	d_gene	CDR3aa	CDR3nt
NA	TRBJ2-5	TRBV27	NA	CASSLEQGGQETQYF	TGTGCCAGCAGTTTAGAACAGGGGGGGCAAGAGACCCAGTACTTC
NA	TRBJ2-7	TRBV19	TRBD2	CASSIVGSSGSSEQYF	TGTGCCAGTAGTATAGTTGGGTCTAGCGGGAGCTCGGAGCAGTACTTC
NA	TRBJ2-1	TRBV27	NA	CASSYSGEEQFF	TGTGCCAGCAGTTATTCGGGAGAGGAGCAGTTCTTC
NA	TRBJ2-7	TRBV28	TRBD2	CASSQLGTSGRAYEQYF	TGTGCCAGCAGTCAACTAGGGACTAGCGGGAGGGCCTACGAGCAGTACTTC
NA	TRBJ2-7	TRBV7-9	NA	CASSSFDRLWTYEQYF	TGTGCCAGCAGCTCCTTTGACAGGCTATGGACCTACGAGCAGTACTTC
NA	TRBJ2-1	TRBV25-1	TRBD2	CASSEPRTSVKEQFF	TGTGCCAGCAGTGAGCCCCGGACTAGCGTGAAGGAGCAGTTCTTC
NA	TRBJ2-3	TRBV19	NA	CASSMGSGYGTDTQYF	TGTGCCAGTAGTATGGGCAGCGGGTATGGTACAGATACGCAGTATTTT
NA	TRBJ2-7	TRBV11-2	TRBD1	CASSARDRLSYEQYF	TGTGCCAGCAGCGCCCGGGACAGGTTATCCTACGAGCAGTACTTC
NA	TRBJ2-7	TRBV7-9	TRBD1	CASSLERGTGSYEQYF	TGTGCCAGCAGCTTAGAACGAGGGACAGGCTCCTACGAGCAGTACTTC
NA	TRBJ2-2	TRBV6-4	NA	CASKSTANTGELFF	TGTGCCAGCAAGTCGACAGCGAACACCGGGGAGCTGTTTTTT
NA	TRBJ2-7	TRBV19	NA	CAVGSRGTAYEQYF	TGTGCCGTTGGTTCCCGCGGGACAGCCTACGAGCAGTACTTC
NA	TRBJ2-5	TRBV27	TRBD2	CASSFQGRAGETQYF	TGTGCCAGCAGTTTTCAAGGGAGGGCCGGAGAGACCCAGTACTTC
once	TRBJ2-7	TRBV5-4	NA	CASSFKTRSYEQYF	TGTGCCAGCAGCTTCAAAACCCGTAGCTACGAGCAGTACTTC
NA	TRBJ1-6	TRBV6-1	NA	CASGTEFNSPLHF	TGTGCCAGCGGAACAGAATTTAATTCACCCCTCCACTTT
NA	TRBJ2-4	TRBV28	TRBD1	CASSTGRGKNIQYF	TGTGCCAGTTCGACAGGGAGAGGCAAAAACATTCAGTACTTC
NA	TRBJ2-3	TRBV14	TRBD2	CASSLGLAGRTDTQYF	TGTGCCAGCAGCCTCGGACTAGCGGGTCGCACAGATACGCAGTATTTT
NA	TRBJ1-1	TRBV2	TRBD1	CASSGHRGLSRDTEAFF	TGTGCCAGCAGTGGTCACAGGGGGCTTAGTCGGGACACTGAAGCTTTCTTT
NA	TRBJ1-1	TRBV5-1	TRBD1	CASSSGQTVEVTEAFF	TGCGCCAGCAGCTCGGGACAGACAGTGGAGGTTACTGAAGCTTTCTTT
NA	TRBJ1-1	TRBV10-3	TRBD1	CAISDQTGKNTEAFF	TGTGCCATCAGTGACCAGACAGGGAAGAACACTGAAGCTTTCTTT
NA	TRBJ2-1	TRBV30	NA	CAWSGMYGGAYNEQFF	TGTGCCTGGAGTGGGATGTACGGGGGAGCCTACAATGAGCAGTTCTTC
NA	TRBJ2-1	TRBV6-1	NA	CASRAPLSYNEQFF	TGTGCCAGCAGAGCCCCACTCTCCTACAATGAGCAGTTCTTC
once	TRBJ1-4	TRBV19	TRBD1	CASSSGTGVSNEKLFF	TGTGCCAGTAGTAGTGGGACAGGGGTTTCTAATGAAAAACTGTTTTTT
NA	TRBJ2-1	TRBV9	NA	CASSAGTYNEQFF	TGTGCCAGCAGCGCCGGGACCTACAATGAGCAGTTCTTC
NA	TRBJ1-1	TRBV11-3	NA	CASSLEQGEAFF	TGTGCCAGCAGCTTAGAACAGGGTGAAGCTTTCTTT
NA	TRBJ2-2	TRBV7-7	TRBD2	CASSYASGDAGTGELFF	TGTGCCAGCAGCTATGCTAGCGGAGACGCGGGCACCGGGGAGCTGTTTTTT
NA	TRBJ1-5	TRBV4-1	NA	CASSLDRSSNQPQHF	TGCGCCAGCAGCCTAGACAGAAGTAGCAATCAGCCCCAGCATTTT
NA	TRBJ2-7	TRBV4-1	NA	CASSQDIKAEQYF	TGCGCCAGCAGCCAGGACATTAAGGCCGAGCAGTACTTC
NA	TRBJ1-3	TRBV19	TRBD1	CASSPLGQAGNTIYF	TGTGCCAGTAGTCCTCTGGGACAGGCGGGCAACACCATATATTTT
NA	TRBJ2-7	TRBV7-7	NA	CASSTGELYEQYF	TGTGCCAGCTCCACAGGAGAGCTCTACGAGCAGTACTTC
NA	TRBJ1-5	TRBV19	NA	CASSIGGKSQPQHF	TGTGCCAGTAGTATCGGCGGGAAAAGTCAGCCCCAGCATTTT
NA	TRBJ2-2	TRBV4-1	NA	CASSQEAGNTGELFF	TGCGCCAGCAGCCAAGAGGCGGGGAACACCGGGGAGCTGTTTTTT
NA	TRBJ2-2	TRBV19	NA	CASSISGPGTGELFF	TGTGCCAGTAGTATCTCAGGACCGGGGACCGGGGAGCTGTTTTTT
NA	TRBJ2-5	TRBV6-5	NA	CASSFGLGETQYF	TGTGCCAGCAGTTTTGGACTTGGGGAGACCCAGTACTTC
NA	TRBJ2-7	TRBV5-1	TRBD2	CASSSTGGGEQYF	TGCGCCAGCAGCTCGACGGGCGGGGGGGAGCAGTACTTC
NA	TRBJ2-7	TRBV20-1	NA	CSVLGGYEQYF	TGCAGTGTTCTTGGCGGCTACGAGCAGTACTTC
once	TRBJ1-2	TRBV7-9	NA	CASSLLEGGGDGYTF	TGTGCCAGCAGCTTACTCGAGGGCGGAGGGGATGGCTACACCTTC
once	TRBJ2-7	TRBV4-1	TRBD1	CASSQPGQGYEQYF	TGCGCCAGCAGCCAACCGGGACAGGGCTACGAGCAGTACTTC
NA	TRBJ1-2	TRBV5-6	NA	CASSPGANYGYTF	TGTGCCAGCAGCCCGGGTGCTAACTATGGCTACACCTTC
NA	TRBJ2-7	TRBV9	NA	CASSVEAQGPYEQYF	TGTGCCAGCAGCGTAGAAGCCCAGGGCCCCTACGAGCAGTACTTC
NA	TRBJ1-3	TRBV5-6	TRBD1	CASSSLGTAGERSTIYF	TGTGCCAGCAGCTCGCTGGGGACAGCAGGGGAGAGGAGCACCATATATTTT
NA	TRBJ2-7	TRBV28	TRBD2	CASSTITSGGYEQYF	TGTGCCAGCAGTACAATCACTAGCGGGGGTTACGAGCAGTACTTC
NA	TRBJ2-1	TRBV7-9	TRBD2	CASSLGEAGGIFF	TGTGCCAGCAGCTTAGGTGAAGCGGGAGGGATTTTCTTC
NA	TRBJ2-5	TRBV5-1	NA	CASSFNKYQETQYF	TGCGCCAGCAGCTTTAACAAGTACCAAGAGACCCAGTACTTC
NA	TRBJ2-5	TRBV2	NA	CASSPTAVGGLETQYF	TGTGCCAGCAGTCCTACGGCGGTGGGGGGGCTTGAGACCCAGTACTTC
NA	TRBJ1-1	TRBV11-3	TRBD1	CASSSGQGTEAFF	TGTGCCAGCAGCTCCGGACAGGGCACTGAAGCTTTCTTT